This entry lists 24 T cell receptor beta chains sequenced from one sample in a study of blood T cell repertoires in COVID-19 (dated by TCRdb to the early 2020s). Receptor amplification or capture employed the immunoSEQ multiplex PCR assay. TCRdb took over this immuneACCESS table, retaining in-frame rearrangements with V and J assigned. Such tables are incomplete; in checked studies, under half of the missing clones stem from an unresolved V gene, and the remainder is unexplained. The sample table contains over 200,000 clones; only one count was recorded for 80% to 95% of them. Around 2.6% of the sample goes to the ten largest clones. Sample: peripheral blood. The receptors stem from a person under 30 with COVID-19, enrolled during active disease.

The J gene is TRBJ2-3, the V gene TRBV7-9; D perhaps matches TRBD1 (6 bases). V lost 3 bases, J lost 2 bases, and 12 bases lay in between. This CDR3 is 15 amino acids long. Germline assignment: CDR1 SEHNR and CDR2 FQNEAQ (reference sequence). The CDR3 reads CASSFTQGPTDTQYF. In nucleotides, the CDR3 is TGTGCCAGCAGCTTCACACAGGGACCCACAGATACGCAGTATTTT.

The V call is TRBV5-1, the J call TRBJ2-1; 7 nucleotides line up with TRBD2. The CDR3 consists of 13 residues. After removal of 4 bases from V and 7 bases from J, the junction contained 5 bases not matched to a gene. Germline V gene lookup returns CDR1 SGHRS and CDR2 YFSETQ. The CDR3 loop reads CASSRTSENEQFF. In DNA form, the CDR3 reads TGCGCCAGCAGCCGAACTAGCGAAAATGAGCAGTTCTTC. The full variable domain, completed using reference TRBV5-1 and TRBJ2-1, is KAGVTQTPRYLIKTRGQQVTLSCSPISGHRSVSWYQQTPGQGLQFLFEYFSETQRNKGNFPGRFSGRQFSNSRSEMNVSTLELGDSALYLCASSRTSENEQFFGPGTRLTVL.

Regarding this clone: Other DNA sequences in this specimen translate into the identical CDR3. CDR3 in DNA: TGTGCCACCAGTGATCCAGGACAGGGAACAGATACGCAGTATTTT. Residues: CATSDPGQGTDTQYF. This chain uses TRBV24-1 with TRBJ2-3, with 8 bases lining up with TRBD1. The junction had 4 bases not matched to a gene; V was cut back by 3 bases and J by 3 bases. This CDR3 is built from 15 residues. The germline gives CDR1 KGHDR, CDR2 SFDVKD.

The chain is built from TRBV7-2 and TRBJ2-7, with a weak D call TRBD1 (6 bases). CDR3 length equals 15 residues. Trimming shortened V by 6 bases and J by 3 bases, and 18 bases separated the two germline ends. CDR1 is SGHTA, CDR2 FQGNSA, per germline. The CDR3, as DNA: TGTGCCAGCAGGTCAAACCCGGGACACAACTACGAGCAGTACTTC. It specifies CASRSNPGHNYEQYF. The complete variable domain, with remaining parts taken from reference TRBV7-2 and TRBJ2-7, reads GAGVSQSPSNKVTEKGKDVELRCDPISGHTALYWYRQSLGQGLEFLIYFQGNSAPDKSGLPSDRFSAERTGGSVSTLTIQRTQQEDSAVYLCASRSNPGHNYEQYFGPGTRLTVT.

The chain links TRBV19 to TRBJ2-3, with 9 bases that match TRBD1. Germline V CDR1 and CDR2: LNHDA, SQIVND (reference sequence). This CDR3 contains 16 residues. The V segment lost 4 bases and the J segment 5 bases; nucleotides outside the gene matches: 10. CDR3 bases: TGTGCCAGTAGTACCCCAAAGACAGGGGGGGTAGATACGCAGTATTTT. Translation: CASSTPKTGGVDTQYF.

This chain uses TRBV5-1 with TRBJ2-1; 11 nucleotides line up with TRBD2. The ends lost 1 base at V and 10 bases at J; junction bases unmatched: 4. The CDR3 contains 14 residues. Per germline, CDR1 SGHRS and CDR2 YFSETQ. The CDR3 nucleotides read TGCGCCAGCAGCTTGCAGACTAGCGGGAACGAGCAGTTCTTC. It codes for CASSLQTSGNEQFF.

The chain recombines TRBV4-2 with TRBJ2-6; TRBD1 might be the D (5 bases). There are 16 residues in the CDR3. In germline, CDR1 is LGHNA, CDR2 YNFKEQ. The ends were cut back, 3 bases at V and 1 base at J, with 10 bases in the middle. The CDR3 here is CASSQDQGSGANVLTF. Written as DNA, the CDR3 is TGTGCCAGCAGCCAGGATCAGGGTTCTGGGGCCAACGTCCTGACTTTC.

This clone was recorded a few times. For the CDR3, the DNA is TGTGCCAGCAGCTTATCCGGGGAGACCCAGTACTTC. This gives the protein CASSLSGETQYF. The chain couples TRBV7-9 to TRBJ2-5; D remains ambiguous. V gave up 2 bases and J gave up 5 bases, with 6 bases separating them. This CDR3 has 12 residues. The germline V gene encodes CDR1 SEHNR and CDR2 FQNEAQ (reference sequence).

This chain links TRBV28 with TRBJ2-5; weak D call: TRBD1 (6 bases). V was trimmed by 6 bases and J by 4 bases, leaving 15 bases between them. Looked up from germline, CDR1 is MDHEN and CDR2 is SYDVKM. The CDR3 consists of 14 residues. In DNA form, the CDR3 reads TGTGCCAGCAGATCGACAGGAGAAGGAGAGACCCAGTACTTC. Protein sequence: CASRSTGEGETQYF.

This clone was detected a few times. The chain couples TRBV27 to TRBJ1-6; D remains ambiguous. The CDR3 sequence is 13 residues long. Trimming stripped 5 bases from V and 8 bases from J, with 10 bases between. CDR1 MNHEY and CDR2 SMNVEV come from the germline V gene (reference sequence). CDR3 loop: CASSLAFHSPLHF. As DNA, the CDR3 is TGTGCCAGCAGTCTTGCGTTCCATTCACCCCTCCACTTT.

The CDR3 here is CASSLRRVEVQYF. The CDR3 nucleotides read TGTGCCAGCAGTTTAAGGAGAGTGGAAGTGCAGTACTTC. The chain uses TRBV27 and TRBJ2-7; D is ambiguous. The CDR3 runs 13 residues. Between the trimmed V and J ends, which lost 2 bases and 9 bases, there was a span of 14 bases. Looked up from germline, CDR1 is MNHEY and CDR2 is SMNVEV (reference sequence).

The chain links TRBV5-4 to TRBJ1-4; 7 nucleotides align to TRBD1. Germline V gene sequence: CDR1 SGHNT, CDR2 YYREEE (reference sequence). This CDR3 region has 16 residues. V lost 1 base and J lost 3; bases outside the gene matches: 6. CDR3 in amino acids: CASSLKGAEANEKLFF. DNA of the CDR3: TGTGCCAGCAGCTTGAAGGGGGCTGAGGCTAATGAAAAACTGTTTTTT.

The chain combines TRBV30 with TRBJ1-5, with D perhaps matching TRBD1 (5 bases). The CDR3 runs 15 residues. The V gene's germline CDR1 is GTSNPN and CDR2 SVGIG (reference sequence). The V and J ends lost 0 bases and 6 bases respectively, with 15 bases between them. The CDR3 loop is CAWSVGRVRGQPQHF. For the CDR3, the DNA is TGTGCCTGGAGTGTAGGCAGGGTGCGCGGTCAGCCCCAGCATTTT.

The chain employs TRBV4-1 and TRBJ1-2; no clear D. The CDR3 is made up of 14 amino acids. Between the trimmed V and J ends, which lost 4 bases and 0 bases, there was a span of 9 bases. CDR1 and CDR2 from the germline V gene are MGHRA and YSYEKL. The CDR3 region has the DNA TGCGCCAGCAGCCGGAAAGGAGCTAACTATGGCTACACCTTC. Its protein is CASSRKGANYGYTF.

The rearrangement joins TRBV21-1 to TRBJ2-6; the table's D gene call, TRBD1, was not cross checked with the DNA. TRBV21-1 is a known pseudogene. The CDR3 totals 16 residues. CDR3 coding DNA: TGTGCCAGCAGCAAGGGCATTCGGTCTGGGGCCAACGTCCTGACTTTC. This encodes CASSKGIRSGANVLTF.

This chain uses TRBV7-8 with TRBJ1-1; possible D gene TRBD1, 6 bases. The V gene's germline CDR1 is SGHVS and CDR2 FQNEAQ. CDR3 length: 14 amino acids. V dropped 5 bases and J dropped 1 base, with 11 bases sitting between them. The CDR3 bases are TGTGCCAGCAGCCGCGGACAGCCGAACACTGAAGCTTTCTTT. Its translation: CASSRGQPNTEAFF. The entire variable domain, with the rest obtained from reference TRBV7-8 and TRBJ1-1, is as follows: GAGVSQSPRYKVAKRGQDVALRCDPISGHVSLFWYQQALGQGPEFLTYFQNEAQLDKSGLPSDRFFAERPEGSVSTLKIQRTQQEDSAVYLCASSRGQPNTEAFFGQGTRLTVV.

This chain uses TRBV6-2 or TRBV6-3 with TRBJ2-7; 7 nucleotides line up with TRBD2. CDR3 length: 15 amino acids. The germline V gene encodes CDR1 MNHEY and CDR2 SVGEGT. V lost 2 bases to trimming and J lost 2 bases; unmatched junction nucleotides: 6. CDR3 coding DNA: TGTGCCAGCAGTTACGGCGGGAGAGTCGCCTACGAGCAGTACTTC. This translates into CASSYGGRVAYEQYF.

The CDR3 coding sequence is TGTGCCAGCAGCCCGGTGAGCACCGGGGAGCTGTTTTTT. Translated: CASSPVSTGELFF. The rearrangement links TRBV7-3 to TRBJ2-2; D gene uncertain. CDR1 SGHTA and CDR2 FQGTGA come from the germline V gene. V shed 5 bases and J shed 4 bases, with 8 bases lying between them. This CDR3 spans 13 amino acids.

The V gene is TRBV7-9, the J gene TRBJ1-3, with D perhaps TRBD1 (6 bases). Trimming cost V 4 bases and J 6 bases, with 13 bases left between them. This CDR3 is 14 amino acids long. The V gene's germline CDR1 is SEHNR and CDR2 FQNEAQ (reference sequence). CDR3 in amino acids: CASSSHRAENTIYF. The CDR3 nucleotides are TGTGCCAGCAGCTCCCACAGGGCGGAAAACACCATATATTTT.

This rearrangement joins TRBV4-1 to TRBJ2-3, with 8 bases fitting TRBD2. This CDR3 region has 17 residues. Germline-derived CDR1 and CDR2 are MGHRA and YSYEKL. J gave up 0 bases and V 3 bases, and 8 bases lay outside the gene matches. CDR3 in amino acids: CASSHPAAGVSTDTQYF. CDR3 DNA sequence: TGCGCCAGCAGCCACCCTGCAGCGGGAGTTAGCACAGATACGCAGTATTTT.

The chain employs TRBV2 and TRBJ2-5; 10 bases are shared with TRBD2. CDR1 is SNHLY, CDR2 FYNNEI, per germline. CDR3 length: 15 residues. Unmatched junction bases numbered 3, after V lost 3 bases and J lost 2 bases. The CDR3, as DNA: TGTGCCAGCAGTGATCCAGCGGGAGGGCAAGAGACCCAGTACTTC. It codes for CASSDPAGGQETQYF. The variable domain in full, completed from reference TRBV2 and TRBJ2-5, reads EPEVTQTPSHQVTQMGQEVILRCVPISNHLYFYWYRQILGQKVEFLVSFYNNEISEKSEIFDDQFSVERPDGSNFTLKIRSTKLEDSAMYFCASSDPAGGQETQYFGPGTRLLVL.

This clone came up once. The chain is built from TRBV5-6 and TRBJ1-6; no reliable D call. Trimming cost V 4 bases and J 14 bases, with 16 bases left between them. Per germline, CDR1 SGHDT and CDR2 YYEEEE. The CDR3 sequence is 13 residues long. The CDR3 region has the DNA TGTGCCAGCAGCGTGGACGTATCCTCAGCCCTCCACTTT. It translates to CASSVDVSSALHF.

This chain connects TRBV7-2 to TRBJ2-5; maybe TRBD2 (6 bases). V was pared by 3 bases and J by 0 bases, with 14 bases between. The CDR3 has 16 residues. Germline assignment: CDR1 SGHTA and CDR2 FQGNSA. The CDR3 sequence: CASSLQLASYQETQYF. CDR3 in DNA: TGTGCCAGCAGCTTGCAACTAGCTTCGTACCAAGAGACCCAGTACTTC.

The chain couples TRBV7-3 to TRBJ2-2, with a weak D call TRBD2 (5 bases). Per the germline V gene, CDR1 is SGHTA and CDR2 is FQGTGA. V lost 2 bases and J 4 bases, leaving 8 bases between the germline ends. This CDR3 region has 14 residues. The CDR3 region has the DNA TGTGCCAGCAGCTTATCCAGCGGCACCGGGGAGCTGTTTTTT. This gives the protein CASSLSSGTGELFF.